Each of the 2 T cell receptor beta chains below was sequenced from the same sample in a study of lymphopenia after photon versus proton radiotherapy. The table came from immunoSEQ multiplex PCR; TCRdb's copy has only in-frame clones and leaves some out. The sample has about 7,300 clones; 70% to 85% are singletons. The source material was peripheral blood, sampled from a patient treated with photon-based radiotherapy. Source of these receptors: a man aged 25 to 40 with gastric cancer.

The chain has TRBV19 and TRBJ2-3, with 10 bases lining up with TRBD2. The V segment lost 5 bases and the J segment 6 bases; nucleotides outside the gene matches: 8. The CDR3 loop spans 15 amino acids. The germline gives CDR1 LNHDA, CDR2 SQIVND (reference sequence). CDR3 in DNA: TGTGCCAGTAGTGGGACTAGCGCGGGAGGGGATACGCAGTATTTT. This sequence encodes CASSGTSAGGDTQYF.

V gene TRBV5-4 combines with J gene TRBJ2-3, with 9 bases aligning to TRBD2. Germline V gives CDR1 SGHNT, CDR2 YYREEE (reference sequence). The trim removed 2 bases at V and 4 bases at J, leaving 11 bases unmatched. The CDR3 consists of 17 residues. This CDR3 reads CASSLLHGREGADTQYF. The CDR3 nucleotides read TGTGCCAGCAGCTTATTACACGGGCGGGAGGGCGCAGATACGCAGTATTTT.